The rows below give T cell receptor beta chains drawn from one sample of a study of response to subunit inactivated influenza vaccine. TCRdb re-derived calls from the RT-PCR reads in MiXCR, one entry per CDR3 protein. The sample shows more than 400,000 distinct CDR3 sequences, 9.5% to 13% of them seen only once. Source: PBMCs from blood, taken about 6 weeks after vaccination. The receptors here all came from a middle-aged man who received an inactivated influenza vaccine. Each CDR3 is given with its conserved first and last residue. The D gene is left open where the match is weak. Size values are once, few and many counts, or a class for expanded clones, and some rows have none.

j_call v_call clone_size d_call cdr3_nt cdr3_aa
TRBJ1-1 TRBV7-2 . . TGTGCCAGCAGCTTAGTGGGAAAAGCTTTCTTT CASSLVGKAFF
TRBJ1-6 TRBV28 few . TGTGCCAGCAGTTTAATGCCACGGCATTCACCCCTCCACTTT CASSLMPRHSPLHF
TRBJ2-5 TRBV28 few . TGTGCCAGCAGTTTGAACAGGGGAAAAGCGGGGGAGACCCAGTACTTC CASSLNRGKAGETQYF
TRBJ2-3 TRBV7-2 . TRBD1 TGTGCCAGCAGCTCTCTAGGGGGCAGCACAGATACGCAGTATTTT CASSSLGGSTDTQYF
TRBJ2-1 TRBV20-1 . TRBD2 TGCAGTGCCCCTCCCAGGACTAGCGCCGATGAGCAGTTCTTC CSAPPRTSADEQFF
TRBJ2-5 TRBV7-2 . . TGTGCCAGCAGCTTAGCGCCCGCCTCCAGGGAGACCCAGTACTTC CASSLAPASRETQYF
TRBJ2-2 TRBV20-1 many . TGCAGTGCTAGAGGGAGCCTAGAAACCGGGGAGCTGTTTTTT CSARGSLETGELFF
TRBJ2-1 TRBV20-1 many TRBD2 TGCAGTGCTACAGGGAGCGGGAGTGGCGGGCATGAGCAGTTCTTC CSATGSGSGGHEQFF
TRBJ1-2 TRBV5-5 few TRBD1 TGTGCCAGCAGCGGGGGACAGGGATTGTATGGCTACACCTTC CASSGGQGLYGYTF
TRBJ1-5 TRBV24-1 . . TGTGCCACCAGTGACCCCCGGGTGGGAGGACTGCATTTT CATSDPRVGGLHF
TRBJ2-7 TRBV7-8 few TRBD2 TGTGCCAGCACCCTTAGCGGGTCGAGCTCCTACGAGCAGTACTTC CASTLSGSSSYEQYF
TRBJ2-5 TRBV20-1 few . TGCAGTGCTAGAGATTGGGAGACCCAGTACTTC CSARDWETQYF
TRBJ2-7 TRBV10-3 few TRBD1 TGTGCCATCAGTGAGACGGACAGGGGGCTTGCCAGCTCCTACGAGCAGTACTTC CAISETDRGLASSYEQYF
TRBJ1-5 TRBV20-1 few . TGCAGTGCTGGAGACACAAGCAATCAGCCCCAGCATTTT CSAGDTSNQPQHF
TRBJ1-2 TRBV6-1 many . TGTGCCAGCACCCGGTTGGGGGCTAACTATGGCTACACCTTC CASTRLGANYGYTF
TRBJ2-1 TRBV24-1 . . TGTGCCACCAGTGATTTCACTTCGGGGACTCTTACATGGGGTGAGCAGTTCTTC CATSDFTSGTLTWGEQFF
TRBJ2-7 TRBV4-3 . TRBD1 TGCGCCAGCAGCCGGGACCAGACAGGGCGAGTCTACGAGCAGTACTTC CASSRDQTGRVYEQYF
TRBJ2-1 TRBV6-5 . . TGTGCCAGCAGTTACTCTAGGGGATACAATGAGCAGTTCTTC CASSYSRGYNEQFF
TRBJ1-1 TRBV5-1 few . TGCGCCAGCCGCGGCTCCCGGGGGGGGCTGAGTACTGAAGCTTTCTTT CASRGSRGGLSTEAFF
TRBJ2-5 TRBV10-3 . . TGTGCCTTCAGTGAACCCCTGGGAGGCAGGGGACAAGAGACCCAGTACTTC CAFSEPLGGRGQETQYF
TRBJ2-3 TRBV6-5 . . TGTGCCAGCAGTTACCGACAGTCTGGCACAGATACGCAGTATTTT CASSYRQSGTDTQYF
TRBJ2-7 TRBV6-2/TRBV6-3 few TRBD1 TGTGCCAGCAGTTACTCGACCGCTGGGACAGGTTCCTACGAGCAGTACTTC CASSYSTAGTGSYEQYF
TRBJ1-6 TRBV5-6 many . TGTGCCAGCAGCCCTGGACCGATTAATTCACCCCTCCACTTT CASSPGPINSPLHF
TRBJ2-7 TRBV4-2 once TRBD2 TGTGCCAGCAGCCGATCCGCCGGGGGGAGCTCCTACGAGCAGTACTTC CASSRSAGGSSYEQYF
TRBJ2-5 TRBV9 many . TGTGCCAGCAGCCCCAGCGGCGGGGCATCGGAGACCCAGTACTTC CASSPSGGASETQYF
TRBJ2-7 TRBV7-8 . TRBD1 TGTGCCAGCAGCTACTCCAATGAGGGGGCGTCCCACGAGCAGTACTTC CASSYSNEGASHEQYF
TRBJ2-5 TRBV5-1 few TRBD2 TGCGCCAGCAGCTTCGAGCGGGGGGACCAAGAGACCCAGTACTTC CASSFERGDQETQYF
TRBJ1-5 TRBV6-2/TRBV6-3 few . TGTGCCAGCAGTTGGGGCGGACGAGGGGGTCAGCCCCAGCATTTT CASSWGGRGGQPQHF
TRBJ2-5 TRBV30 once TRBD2 TGTGCCTGGAGTATTGGAGTAGCGGGGACCCCGAGAGAGACCCAGTACTTC CAWSIGVAGTPRETQYF
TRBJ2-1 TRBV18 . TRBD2 TGTGCCAGCTCACCCGGGACTAGCGGGAATTACAATGAGCAGTTCTTC CASSPGTSGNYNEQFF
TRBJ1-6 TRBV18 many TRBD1 TGTGCCAGCAGCCAGGGACAGGGGAATTCACCCCTCCACTTT CASSQGQGNSPLHF
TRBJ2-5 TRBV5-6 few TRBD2 TGTGCCAGCAGCTCCCCCTCCGCGGTAGCGGGGAAGGAGACCCAGTACTTC CASSSPSAVAGKETQYF
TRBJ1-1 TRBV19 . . TGTGCCAGTAGGACTGCCACCGGAGGCACTGAAGCTTTCTTT CASRTATGGTEAFF
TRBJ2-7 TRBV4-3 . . TGCGCCAGCAGCCAAGCGTTGACAGATCTCTACGAGCAGTACTTC CASSQALTDLYEQYF
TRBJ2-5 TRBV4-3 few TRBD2 TGCGCCAGCAGCCAGCTAGCGGGGGGGGGTGAGACCCAGTACTTC CASSQLAGGGETQYF
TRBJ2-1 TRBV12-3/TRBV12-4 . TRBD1 TGTGCCAGCAGGCTAGCCGGGACAGGGAGAGATGAGCAGTTCTTC CASRLAGTGRDEQFF
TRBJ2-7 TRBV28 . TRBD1 TGTGCCAGCAGTTTCGGACAGGAACGTCCCTCCTACGAGCAGTACTTC CASSFGQERPSYEQYF
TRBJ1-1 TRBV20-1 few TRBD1 TGCAGTGCTAGACCGACAGGGTCGATGAACACTGAAGCTTTCTTT CSARPTGSMNTEAFF
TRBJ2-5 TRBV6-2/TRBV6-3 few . TGTGCCAGCAGGCCGGAGCGGGCCGCATCGGGGGAGACCCAGTACTTC CASRPERAASGETQYF
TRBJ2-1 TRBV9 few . TGTGCCAGCAGCGCCGGGACCAAACGAAATGAGCAGTTCTTC CASSAGTKRNEQFF
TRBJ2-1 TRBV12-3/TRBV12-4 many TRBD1 TGTGCCAGCAGATCAGGGGGCTCTTCCTACAATGAGCAGTTCTTC CASRSGGSSYNEQFF
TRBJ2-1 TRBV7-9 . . TGTGCCAGCAGCTTGAGGGGGGTAAAAAATGAGCAGTTCTTC CASSLRGVKNEQFF
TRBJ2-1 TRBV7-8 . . TGTGCCAGCAGCTCATCAGGGACAAACGCCTACAATGAGCAGTTCTTC CASSSSGTNAYNEQFF